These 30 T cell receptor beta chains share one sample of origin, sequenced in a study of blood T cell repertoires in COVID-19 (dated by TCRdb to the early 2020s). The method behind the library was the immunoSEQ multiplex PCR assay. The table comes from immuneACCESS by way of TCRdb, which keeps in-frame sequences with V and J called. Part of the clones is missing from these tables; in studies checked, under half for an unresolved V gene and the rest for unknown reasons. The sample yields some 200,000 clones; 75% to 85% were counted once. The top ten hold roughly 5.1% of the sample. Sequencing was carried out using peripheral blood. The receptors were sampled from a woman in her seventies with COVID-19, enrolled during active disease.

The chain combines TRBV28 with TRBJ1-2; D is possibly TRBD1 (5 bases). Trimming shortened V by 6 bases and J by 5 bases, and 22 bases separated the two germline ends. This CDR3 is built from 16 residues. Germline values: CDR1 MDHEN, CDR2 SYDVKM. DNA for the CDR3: TGTGCCAGCAGAAAAATTGACATGCAGGGACTGTATGGCTACACCTTC. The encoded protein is CASRKIDMQGLYGYTF.

CDR3 coding DNA: TGCGCCAGCAGCCCGACAGGAGCAGACTATGGCTACACCTTC. Amino acid sequence: CASSPTGADYGYTF. The chain recombines TRBV4-1 with TRBJ1-2; weak D call: TRBD1 (6 bases). Trimming took off 4 bases at V and 3 bases at J, with 12 bases between the two ends. The CDR3 contains 14 residues. The germline V gene encodes CDR1 MGHRA and CDR2 YSYEKL.

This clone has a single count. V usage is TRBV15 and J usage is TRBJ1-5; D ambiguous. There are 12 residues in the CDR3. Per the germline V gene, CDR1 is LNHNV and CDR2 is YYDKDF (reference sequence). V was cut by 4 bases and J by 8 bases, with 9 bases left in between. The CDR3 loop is CATSMLGEPQHF. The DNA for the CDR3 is TGTGCCACCAGCATGCTCGGGGAGCCCCAGCATTTT.

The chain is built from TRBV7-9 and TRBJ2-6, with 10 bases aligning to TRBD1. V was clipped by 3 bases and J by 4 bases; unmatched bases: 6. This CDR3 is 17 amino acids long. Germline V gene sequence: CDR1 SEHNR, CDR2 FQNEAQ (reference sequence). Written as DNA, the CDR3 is TGTGCCAGCAGCTTGGACAGGGGGAGGGCAGGGGCCAACGTCCTGACTTTC. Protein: CASSLDRGRAGANVLTF.

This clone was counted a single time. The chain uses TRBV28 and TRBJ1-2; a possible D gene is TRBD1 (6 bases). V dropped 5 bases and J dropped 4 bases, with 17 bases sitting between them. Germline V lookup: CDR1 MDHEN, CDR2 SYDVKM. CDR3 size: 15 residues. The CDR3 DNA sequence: TGTGCCAGCAGTCCCGGGGGGGCTGATACCTATGGCTACACCTTC. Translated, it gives CASSPGGADTYGYTF.

CDR3 sequence (DNA): TGCGCCAGCAGCCAAGCGGGGGGCAGGGCTCAGCCCCAGCATTTT. It codes for CASSQAGGRAQPQHF. The J gene is TRBJ1-5, the V gene TRBV4-1; D may be TRBD1 (6 bases). CDR1 MGHRA and CDR2 YSYEKL come from the germline V gene. This CDR3 has 15 amino acids. Trimming took off 1 base at V and 6 bases at J, with 13 bases between the two ends.

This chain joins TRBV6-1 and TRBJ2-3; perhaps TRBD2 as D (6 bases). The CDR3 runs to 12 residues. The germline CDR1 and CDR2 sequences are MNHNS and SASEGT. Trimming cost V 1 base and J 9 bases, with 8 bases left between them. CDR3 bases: TGTGCCAGCAGTGAAGGGAGCGGGACGCAGTATTTT. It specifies CASSEGSGTQYF.

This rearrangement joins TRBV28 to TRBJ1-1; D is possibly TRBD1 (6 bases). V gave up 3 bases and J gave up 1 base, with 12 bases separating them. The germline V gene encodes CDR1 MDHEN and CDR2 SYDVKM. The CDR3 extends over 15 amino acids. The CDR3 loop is CASSLEAGANTEAFF. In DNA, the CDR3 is TGTGCCAGCAGTTTGGAAGCGGGGGCGAACACTGAAGCTTTCTTT. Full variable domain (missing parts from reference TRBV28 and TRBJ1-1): DVKVTQSSRYLVKRTGEKVFLECVQDMDHENMFWYRQDPGLGLRLIYFSYDVKMKEKGDIPEGYSVSREKKERFSLILESASTNQTSMYLCASSLEAGANTEAFFGQGTRLTVV.

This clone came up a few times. The CDR3 spells CASSLGGSGLTEAFF. The CDR3 bases are TGTGCCAGCAGTTTAGGGGGGAGTGGTCTCACTGAAGCTTTCTTT. The chain carries TRBV28 and TRBJ1-1, with D perhaps matching TRBD1 (5 bases). The CDR3 spans 15 residues. Germline V gene sequence: CDR1 MDHEN, CDR2 SYDVKM. The ends were cut back, 2 bases at V and 4 bases at J, with 14 bases in the middle.

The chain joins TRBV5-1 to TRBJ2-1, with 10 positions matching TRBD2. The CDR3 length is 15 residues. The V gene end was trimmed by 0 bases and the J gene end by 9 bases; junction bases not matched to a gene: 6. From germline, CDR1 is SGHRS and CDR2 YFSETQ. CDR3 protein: CASSLASGLATEQFF. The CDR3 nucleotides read TGCGCCAGCAGCTTGGCCTCGGGACTAGCGACTGAGCAGTTCTTC.

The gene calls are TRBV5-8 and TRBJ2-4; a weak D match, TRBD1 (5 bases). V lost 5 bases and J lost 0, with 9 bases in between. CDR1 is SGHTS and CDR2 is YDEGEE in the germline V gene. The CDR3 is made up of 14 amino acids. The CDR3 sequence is CASRPGLAKNIQYF. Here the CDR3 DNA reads TGTGCCAGCAGGCCAGGGCTAGCCAAAAACATTCAGTACTTC.

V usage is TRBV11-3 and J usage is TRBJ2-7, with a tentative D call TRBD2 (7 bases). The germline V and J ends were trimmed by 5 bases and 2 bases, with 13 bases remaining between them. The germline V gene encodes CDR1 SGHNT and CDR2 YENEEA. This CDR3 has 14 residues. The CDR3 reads CASSPWEGAYEQYF. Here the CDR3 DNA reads TGTGCCAGCAGCCCTTGGGAGGGGGCCTACGAGCAGTACTTC.

CDR3 sequence (DNA): TGTGCCAGCAGCTTGACACCGGGAGGCCAAGAGACCCAGTACTTC. Translating gives CASSLTPGGQETQYF. This rearrangement joins TRBV5-6 to TRBJ2-5; 7 bases line up with TRBD2. V was clipped by 1 base and J by 1 base; unmatched bases: 4. The CDR3 spans 15 residues. Germline V gene data show CDR1 as SGHDT and CDR2 as YYEEEE.

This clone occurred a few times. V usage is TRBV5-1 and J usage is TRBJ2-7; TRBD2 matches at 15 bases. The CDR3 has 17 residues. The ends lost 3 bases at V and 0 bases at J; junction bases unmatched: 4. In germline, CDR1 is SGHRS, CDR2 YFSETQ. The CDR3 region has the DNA TGCGCCAGCAGCTCCGGGACTAGCGGGAGGATCTCCTACGAGCAGTACTTC. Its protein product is CASSSGTSGRISYEQYF.

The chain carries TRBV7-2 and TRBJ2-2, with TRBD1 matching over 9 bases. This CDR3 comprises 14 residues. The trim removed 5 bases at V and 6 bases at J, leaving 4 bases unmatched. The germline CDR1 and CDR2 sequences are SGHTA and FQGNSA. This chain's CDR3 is CASSPGQGPGELFF. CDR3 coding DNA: TGTGCCAGCAGCCCGGGACAGGGCCCCGGGGAGCTGTTTTTT.

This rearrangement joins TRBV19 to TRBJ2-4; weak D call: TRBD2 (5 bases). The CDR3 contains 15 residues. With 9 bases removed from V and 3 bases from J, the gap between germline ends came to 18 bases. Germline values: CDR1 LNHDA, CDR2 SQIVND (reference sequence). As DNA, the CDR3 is TGTGCCAGCAGAGCCCGAGGAGGAGGCAAAAACATTCAGTACTTC. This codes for CASRARGGGKNIQYF. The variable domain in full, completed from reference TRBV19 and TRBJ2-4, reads DGGITQSPKYLFRKEGQNVTLSCEQNLNHDAMYWYRQDPGQGLRLIYYSQIVNDFQKGDIAEGYSVSREKKESFPLTVTSAQKNPTAFYLCASRARGGGKNIQYFGAGTRLSVL.

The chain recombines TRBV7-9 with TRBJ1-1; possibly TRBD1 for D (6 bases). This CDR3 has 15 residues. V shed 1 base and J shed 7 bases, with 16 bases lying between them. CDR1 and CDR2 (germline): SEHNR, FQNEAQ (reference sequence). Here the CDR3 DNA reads TGTGCCAGCAGCTTAGACAGGGTACGTATCATTGAAGCTTTCTTT. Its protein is CASSLDRVRIIEAFF.

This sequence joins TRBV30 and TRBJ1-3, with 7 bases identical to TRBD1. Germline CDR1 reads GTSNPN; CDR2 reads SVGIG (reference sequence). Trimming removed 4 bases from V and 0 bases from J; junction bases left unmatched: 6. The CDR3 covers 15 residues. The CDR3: CAWKGTAFSGNTIYF. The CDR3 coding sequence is TGTGCCTGGAAAGGGACAGCCTTCTCTGGAAACACCATATATTTT. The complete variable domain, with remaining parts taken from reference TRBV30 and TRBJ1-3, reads SQTIHQWPATLVQPVGSPLSLECTVEGTSNPNLYWYRQAAGRGLQLLFYSVGIGQISSEVPQNLSASRPQDRQFILSSKKLLLSDSGFYLCAWKGTAFSGNTIYFGEGSWLTVV.

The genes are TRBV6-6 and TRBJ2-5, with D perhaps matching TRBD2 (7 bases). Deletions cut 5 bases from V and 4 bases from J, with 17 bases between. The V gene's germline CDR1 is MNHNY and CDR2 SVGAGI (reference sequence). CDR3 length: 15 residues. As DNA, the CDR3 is TGTGCCAGCAGTCTCGGGGGGCGCGGAGGAGAGACCCAGTACTTC. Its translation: CASSLGGRGGETQYF.

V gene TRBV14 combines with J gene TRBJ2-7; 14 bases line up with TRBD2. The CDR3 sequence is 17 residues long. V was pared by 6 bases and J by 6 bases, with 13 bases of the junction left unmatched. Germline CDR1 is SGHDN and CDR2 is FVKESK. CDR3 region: CASSQTGLAGARREQYF. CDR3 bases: TGTGCCAGCAGTCAAACGGGACTAGCGGGAGCTCGGCGCGAGCAGTACTTC.

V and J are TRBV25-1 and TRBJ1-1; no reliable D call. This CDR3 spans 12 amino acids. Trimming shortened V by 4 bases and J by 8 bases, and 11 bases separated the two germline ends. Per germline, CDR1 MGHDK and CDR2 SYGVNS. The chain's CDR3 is CASSGHELEAFF. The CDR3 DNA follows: TGTGCCAGCAGTGGCCACGAGCTGGAAGCTTTCTTT.

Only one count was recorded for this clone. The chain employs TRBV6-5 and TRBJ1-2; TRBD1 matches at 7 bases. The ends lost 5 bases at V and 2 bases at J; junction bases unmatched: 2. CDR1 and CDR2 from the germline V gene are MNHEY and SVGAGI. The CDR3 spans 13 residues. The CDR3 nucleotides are TGTGCCAGCAGTATGGACAGGAACTATGGCTACACCTTC. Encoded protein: CASSMDRNYGYTF.

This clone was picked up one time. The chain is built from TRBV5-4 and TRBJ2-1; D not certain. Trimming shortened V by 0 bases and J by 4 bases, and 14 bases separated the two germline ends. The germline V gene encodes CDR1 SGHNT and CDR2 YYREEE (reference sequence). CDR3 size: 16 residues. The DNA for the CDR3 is TGTGCCAGCAGCTTGGGCGGTGCACCAGAATACAATGAGCAGTTCTTC. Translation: CASSLGGAPEYNEQFF. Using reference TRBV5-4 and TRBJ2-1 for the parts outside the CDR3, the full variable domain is ETGVTQSPTHLIKTRGQQVTLRCSSQSGHNTVSWYQQALGQGPQFIFQYYREEENGRGNFPPRFSGLQFPNYSSELNVNALELDDSALYLCASSLGGAPEYNEQFFGPGTRLTVL.

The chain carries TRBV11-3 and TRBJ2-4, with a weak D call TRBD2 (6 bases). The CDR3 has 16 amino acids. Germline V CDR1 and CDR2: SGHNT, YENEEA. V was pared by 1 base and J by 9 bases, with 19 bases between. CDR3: CASSLGKNARGGIQYF. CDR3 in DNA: TGTGCCAGCAGCTTAGGAAAAAACGCGAGGGGAGGCATTCAGTACTTC.

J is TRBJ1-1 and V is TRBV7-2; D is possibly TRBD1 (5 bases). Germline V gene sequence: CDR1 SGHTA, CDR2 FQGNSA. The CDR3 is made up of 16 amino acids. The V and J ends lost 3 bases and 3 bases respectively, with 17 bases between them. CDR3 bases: TGTGCCAGCAGCTTCTCTGGGGCCTGGTCGGACACTGAAGCTTTCTTT. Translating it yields CASSFSGAWSDTEAFF.

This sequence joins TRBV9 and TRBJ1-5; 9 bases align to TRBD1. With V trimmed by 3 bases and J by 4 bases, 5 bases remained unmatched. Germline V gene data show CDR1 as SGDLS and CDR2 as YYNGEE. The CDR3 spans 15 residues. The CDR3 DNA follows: TGTGCCAGCAGCGGGGGGGACAGGGATAATCAGCCCCAGCATTTT. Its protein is CASSGGDRDNQPQHF. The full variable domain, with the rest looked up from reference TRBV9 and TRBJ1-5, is DSGVTQTPKHLITATGQRVTLRCSPRSGDLSVYWYQQSLDQGLQFLIQYYNGEERAKGNILERFSAQQFPDLHSELNLSSLELGDSALYFCASSGGDRDNQPQHFGDGTRLSIL.

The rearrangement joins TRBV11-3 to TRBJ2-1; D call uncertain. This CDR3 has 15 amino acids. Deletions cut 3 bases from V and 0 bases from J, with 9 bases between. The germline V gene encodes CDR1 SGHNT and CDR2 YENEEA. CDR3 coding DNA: TGTGCCAGCAGCTTGGGCGCCAGCTCCTACAATGAGCAGTTCTTC. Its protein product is CASSLGASSYNEQFF.

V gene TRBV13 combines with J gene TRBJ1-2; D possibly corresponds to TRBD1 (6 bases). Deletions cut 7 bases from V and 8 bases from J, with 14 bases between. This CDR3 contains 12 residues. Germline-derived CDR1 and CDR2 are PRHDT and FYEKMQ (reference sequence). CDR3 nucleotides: TGTGCCAGCACCTTCACAGGGAACGGCTACACCTTC. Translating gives CASTFTGNGYTF.

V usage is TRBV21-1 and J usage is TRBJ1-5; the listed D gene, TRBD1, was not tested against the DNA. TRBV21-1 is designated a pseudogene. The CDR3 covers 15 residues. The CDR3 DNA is TGTGCCAGCAGCAGTCCGCAGGATAGCAATCAGCCCCAGCATTTT. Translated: CASSSPQDSNQPQHF.

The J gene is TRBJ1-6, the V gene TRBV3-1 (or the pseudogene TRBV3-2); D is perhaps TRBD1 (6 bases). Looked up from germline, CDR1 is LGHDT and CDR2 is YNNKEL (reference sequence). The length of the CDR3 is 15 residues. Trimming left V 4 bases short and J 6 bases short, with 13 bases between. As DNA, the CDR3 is TGTGCCAGCAGCCTCAATACAGGGAGTAATTCACCCCTCCACTTT. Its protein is CASSLNTGSNSPLHF.